The rows below give T cell receptor beta chains drawn from one sample of a study of blood T cell repertoires in COVID-19. Clones were read by immunoSEQ multiplex PCR, and TCRdb kept only the in-frame ones, dropping some. The sample holds approximately 150,000 clones, about 86% seen once. Sequencing input: peripheral blood. The source of these receptors is a woman aged 60-70 years with acute or convalescent COVID-19. Each CDR3 is given with its conserved first and last residue. Each record gives: CDR3 DNA, CDR3 protein, D gene, V gene, clone size, J gene. The D gene is left open where the match is weak. Expanded clones are given a class, and other clones once, few, many or no size at all.

CDR3nt: TGTGCCAGCAGTCCCGTAACAGGGAAGTACAATGAGCAGTTCTTC
CDR3aa: CASSPVTGKYNEQFF
d_gene: -
v_gene: TRBV11-2
abundance: few
j_gene: TRBJ2-1

CDR3nt: TGCGCCAGCAGCCAAGAGGGACAGATTTCCTACGAGCAGTACTTC
CDR3aa: CASSQEGQISYEQYF
d_gene: TRBD1
v_gene: TRBV4-3
abundance: -
j_gene: TRBJ2-7

CDR3nt: TGTGCCAGCAGCTACGGACTAGCGGGAACAGATACGCAGTATTTT
CDR3aa: CASSYGLAGTDTQYF
d_gene: TRBD2
v_gene: TRBV9
abundance: once
j_gene: TRBJ2-3

CDR3nt: TGTGCCAGCACCCTCGGACAGGGGTATAGCGAGCAGTACTTC
CDR3aa: CASTLGQGYSEQYF
d_gene: TRBD1
v_gene: TRBV6-5
abundance: -
j_gene: TRBJ2-7

CDR3nt: TGTGCCGTCTGGGGGCAGGGCACTGGAAACACCATATATTTT
CDR3aa: CAVWGQGTGNTIYF
d_gene: -
v_gene: TRBV10-3
abundance: -
j_gene: TRBJ1-3

CDR3nt: TGTGCCAGCAGCTTAGGCGAACAGGGAACCACCTACGAGCAGTACTTC
CDR3aa: CASSLGEQGTTYEQYF
d_gene: -
v_gene: TRBV11-2
abundance: -
j_gene: TRBJ2-7

CDR3nt: TGTGCCAGCAGTCGGGGCGGGACCACCGGGGAGCTGTTTTTT
CDR3aa: CASSRGGTTGELFF
d_gene: -
v_gene: TRBV7-2
abundance: -
j_gene: TRBJ2-2

CDR3nt: TGTGCTCGGAGTGTAAATTCCTTTGGCTACACCTTC
CDR3aa: CARSVNSFGYTF
d_gene: -
v_gene: TRBV30
abundance: -
j_gene: TRBJ1-2

CDR3nt: TGTGCCAGCGGACTCCTATCTGGCTACACCTTC
CDR3aa: CASGLLSGYTF
d_gene: -
v_gene: TRBV7-2
abundance: -
j_gene: TRBJ1-2

CDR3nt: TGTGCCAGCAGTTTGAATCGAGCGGTGGGGGGTCAGCCCCAGCATTTT
CDR3aa: CASSLNRAVGGQPQHF
d_gene: -
v_gene: TRBV28
abundance: few
j_gene: TRBJ1-5

CDR3nt: TGTGCCAGCAGTTACTCTGAGACAGGGTACGGAAACACCATATATTTT
CDR3aa: CASSYSETGYGNTIYF
d_gene: TRBD1
v_gene: TRBV6-5
abundance: -
j_gene: TRBJ1-3

CDR3nt: TGTGCCACTAGCCTTGGAGGGAGCACTGAAGCTTTCTTT
CDR3aa: CATSLGGSTEAFF
d_gene: -
v_gene: TRBV11-2
abundance: -
j_gene: TRBJ1-1

CDR3nt: TGTGCCTGGAGTGTTAGGACAGGTATCACAGATACGCAGTATTTT
CDR3aa: CAWSVRTGITDTQYF
d_gene: TRBD1
v_gene: TRBV30
abundance: once
j_gene: TRBJ2-3

CDR3nt: TGTGCCAGCAGCTTCTTGGGCGGGGGTCCGCAAGAGACCCAGTACTTC
CDR3aa: CASSFLGGGPQETQYF
d_gene: TRBD2
v_gene: TRBV7-9
abundance: -
j_gene: TRBJ2-5

CDR3nt: TGTGCCAGCAGTGTCCCGGGGGGGCCAACCGTGAGAGGTACAGATACGCAGTATTTT
CDR3aa: CASSVPGGPTVRGTDTQYF
d_gene: TRBD2
v_gene: TRBV6-1
abundance: -
j_gene: TRBJ2-3

CDR3nt: TGTGCCAGCAGTTCACTCGGGGTGACTGAAGCTTTCTTT
CDR3aa: CASSSLGVTEAFF
d_gene: -
v_gene: TRBV28
abundance: -
j_gene: TRBJ1-1

CDR3nt: TGTGCCATCAGCTCCTCTCAGGGGGTATATACTGAAGCTTTCTTT
CDR3aa: CAISSSQGVYTEAFF
d_gene: TRBD1
v_gene: TRBV10-3
abundance: -
j_gene: TRBJ1-1

CDR3nt: TGTGCCAGCAGTACATATGCGGGCTACGAGCAGTACTTC
CDR3aa: CASSTYAGYEQYF
d_gene: -
v_gene: TRBV28
abundance: -
j_gene: TRBJ2-7

CDR3nt: TGTGCCAGCAGCTTCCTTTATAATTCACCCCTCCACTTT
CDR3aa: CASSFLYNSPLHF
d_gene: -
v_gene: TRBV5-5
abundance: -
j_gene: TRBJ1-6

CDR3nt: TGTGCCAGCAGCCAAGCTCCAGCGGAAGAGACCCAGTACTTC
CDR3aa: CASSQAPAEETQYF
d_gene: -
v_gene: TRBV3-1/TRBV3-2
abundance: -
j_gene: TRBJ2-5

CDR3nt: TGTGCCAGTAGTATAGACTCGGCCAAGCGTGCTTTCTTT
CDR3aa: CASSIDSAKRAFF
d_gene: -
v_gene: TRBV19
abundance: -
j_gene: TRBJ1-1

CDR3nt: TGTGCCAGCAGTACGGACACCCTCTCCTACGAGCAGTACTTC
CDR3aa: CASSTDTLSYEQYF
d_gene: -
v_gene: TRBV6-5
abundance: -
j_gene: TRBJ2-7

CDR3nt: TGTGCCAGCAGTTACTCGCCCGGGTCCGCCACAGATACGCAGTATTTT
CDR3aa: CASSYSPGSATDTQYF
d_gene: -
v_gene: TRBV6-5
abundance: -
j_gene: TRBJ2-3

CDR3nt: TGTGCCAGCAGCTCTAGGTGGACTAGCGGGGGGGAGACCCAGTACTTC
CDR3aa: CASSSRWTSGGETQYF
d_gene: TRBD2
v_gene: TRBV11-2
abundance: -
j_gene: TRBJ2-5

CDR3nt: TGTGCCAGCAGTCCAGGGGGGTCCGGGACAGGGGTCGACACTGAAGCTTTCTTT
CDR3aa: CASSPGGSGTGVDTEAFF
d_gene: TRBD1
v_gene: TRBV6-2/TRBV6-3
abundance: -
j_gene: TRBJ1-1

CDR3nt: TGTGCCAGCAGTAGGAGGATCCTTGGGGAAAAACTGTTTTTT
CDR3aa: CASSRRILGEKLFF
d_gene: -
v_gene: TRBV6-6
abundance: -
j_gene: TRBJ1-4

CDR3nt: TGTGCCAGCAGCTCAGCCCGGGACAGGGAAGCTTTCTTT
CDR3aa: CASSSARDREAFF
d_gene: TRBD1
v_gene: TRBV12-3/TRBV12-4
abundance: -
j_gene: TRBJ1-1

CDR3nt: TGTGCCAGCAGTTTTCGGTTTGGGCTGGGCTGGGATGAGCAGTTCTTC
CDR3aa: CASSFRFGLGWDEQFF
d_gene: -
v_gene: TRBV28
abundance: once
j_gene: TRBJ2-1

CDR3nt: TGTGCCAGCAGCTTAGATCAACGGGTCGCGGCCGGGGAGCTGTTTTTT
CDR3aa: CASSLDQRVAAGELFF
d_gene: -
v_gene: TRBV11-3
abundance: -
j_gene: TRBJ2-2

CDR3nt: TGCGCCAGCAGCTTGGGCGCGGCCGTTTACTACGAGCAGTACTTC
CDR3aa: CASSLGAAVYYEQYF
d_gene: -
v_gene: TRBV5-1
abundance: -
j_gene: TRBJ2-7

CDR3nt: TGTGCCAGCATAGAGGCGGGACAGGGCTACGAGCAGTACTTC
CDR3aa: CASIEAGQGYEQYF
d_gene: TRBD1
v_gene: TRBV28
abundance: -
j_gene: TRBJ2-7

CDR3nt: TGTGCCAGTAGTATTTGGGCAGGCGATGAAAAACTGTTTTTT
CDR3aa: CASSIWAGDEKLFF
d_gene: -
v_gene: TRBV19
abundance: -
j_gene: TRBJ1-4

CDR3nt: TGTGCCAGTAGTCCTGATACGGGGGGCCTTGGAGAGACCCAGTACTTC
CDR3aa: CASSPDTGGLGETQYF
d_gene: -
v_gene: TRBV19
abundance: -
j_gene: TRBJ2-5

CDR3nt: TGTGCCAGCATGGCCACCGGGGAGCTGTTTTTT
CDR3aa: CASMATGELFF
d_gene: -
v_gene: TRBV27
abundance: -
j_gene: TRBJ2-2

CDR3nt: TGTGCCAGCAGCTTAACAGGGAAGGGTGATTTAGAGACCCAGTACTTC
CDR3aa: CASSLTGKGDLETQYF
d_gene: -
v_gene: TRBV7-2
abundance: few
j_gene: TRBJ2-5

CDR3nt: TGTGCCAGTAGTATAGGGGCAGGGGGAAACTATGGCTACACCTTC
CDR3aa: CASSIGAGGNYGYTF
d_gene: TRBD1
v_gene: TRBV19
abundance: many
j_gene: TRBJ1-2

CDR3nt: TGTGCCAGTAGCACGCCGGGACAGGGGCATCAGCCCCAGCATTTT
CDR3aa: CASSTPGQGHQPQHF
d_gene: TRBD1
v_gene: TRBV19
abundance: -
j_gene: TRBJ1-5

CDR3nt: TGTGCCAGCGTAACTAGAGCCACCGGGGAGCTGTTTTTT
CDR3aa: CASVTRATGELFF
d_gene: -
v_gene: TRBV18
abundance: -
j_gene: TRBJ2-2

CDR3nt: TGTGCCAGCAGCGTCCTTGCTAGCGGGGGGGCCGGGGAAGAGACCCAGTACTTC
CDR3aa: CASSVLASGGAGEETQYF
d_gene: TRBD2
v_gene: TRBV9
abundance: -
j_gene: TRBJ2-5

CDR3nt: TGTGCCAGCAGCGCCCGAGTTGGAGGGTCTGGAGACGAGCAGTACTTC
CDR3aa: CASSARVGGSGDEQYF
d_gene: -
v_gene: TRBV9
abundance: -
j_gene: TRBJ2-7

CDR3nt: TGTGCCAGCAGTTTTCAGGGACAGGCCAACACTGAAGCTTTCTTT
CDR3aa: CASSFQGQANTEAFF
d_gene: TRBD1
v_gene: TRBV28
abundance: -
j_gene: TRBJ1-1

CDR3nt: TGTGCCAGCAGTTCGCAGGGGAATCAGCCCCAGCATTTT
CDR3aa: CASSSQGNQPQHF
d_gene: -
v_gene: TRBV2
abundance: -
j_gene: TRBJ1-5

CDR3nt: TGCGCCAGCAGCCCGGGGGGAACTGAAGCTTTCTTT
CDR3aa: CASSPGGTEAFF
d_gene: -
v_gene: TRBV10-1
abundance: -
j_gene: TRBJ1-1

CDR3nt: TGTGCCAGCAGCTTACTCACAGGGGGCGCCGGCTATGGCTACACCTTC
CDR3aa: CASSLLTGGAGYGYTF
d_gene: TRBD1
v_gene: TRBV7-3
abundance: -
j_gene: TRBJ1-2

CDR3nt: TGTGCCAGCAGCCCGCAGTGGGACAGAGACCACGAGCAGTACTTC
CDR3aa: CASSPQWDRDHEQYF
d_gene: TRBD1
v_gene: TRBV5-6
abundance: -
j_gene: TRBJ2-7

CDR3nt: TGTGCCAGCAGCCCCCTCCCGGGACAGGGCTACGAGCAGTACTTC
CDR3aa: CASSPLPGQGYEQYF
d_gene: TRBD1
v_gene: TRBV7-9
abundance: -
j_gene: TRBJ2-7

CDR3nt: TGTGCCTGGGCAGGGGTAACCCGCACAGATACGCAGTATTTT
CDR3aa: CAWAGVTRTDTQYF
d_gene: -
v_gene: TRBV30
abundance: -
j_gene: TRBJ2-3

CDR3nt: TGTGCCAGCAGCCCGGACAGGGGAGGTTTTGAGACCCAGTACTTC
CDR3aa: CASSPDRGGFETQYF
d_gene: TRBD1
v_gene: TRBV7-2
abundance: -
j_gene: TRBJ2-5

CDR3nt: TGTGCCAGCAGCGCCCTGCGAAGCGACCTTCGAGTAGATACGCAGTATTTT
CDR3aa: CASSALRSDLRVDTQYF
d_gene: -
v_gene: TRBV5-6
abundance: -
j_gene: TRBJ2-3

CDR3nt: TGTGCCAGCAGTTCGGCACCGGGACAGGGCTACAATGAGCAGTTCTTC
CDR3aa: CASSSAPGQGYNEQFF
d_gene: TRBD1
v_gene: TRBV28
abundance: -
j_gene: TRBJ2-1

CDR3nt: TGTGCCAGCAGCCCCAGCGGGGGCGGGGAGACCCAGTACTTC
CDR3aa: CASSPSGGGETQYF
d_gene: TRBD2
v_gene: TRBV5-4
abundance: -
j_gene: TRBJ2-5

CDR3nt: TGTGCCAGCAGCGTAGGCGGCGGAGGGGCAGATACGCAGTATTTT
CDR3aa: CASSVGGGGADTQYF
d_gene: -
v_gene: TRBV7-2
abundance: -
j_gene: TRBJ2-3

CDR3nt: TGCGCCAGCAGCTCTCCGCCGGTACTAGCCAGCTCCTACAATGAGCAGTTCTTC
CDR3aa: CASSSPPVLASSYNEQFF
d_gene: -
v_gene: TRBV5-1
abundance: -
j_gene: TRBJ2-1

CDR3nt: TGTGCCTGGAGTGGAGGGACAGTCGAGCAGTTCTTC
CDR3aa: CAWSGGTVEQFF
d_gene: TRBD1
v_gene: TRBV30
abundance: -
j_gene: TRBJ2-1

CDR3nt: TGTGCCAGCAGAACTAGCGGGGGGGCCGGAGTAGAGCAGTTCTTC
CDR3aa: CASRTSGGAGVEQFF
d_gene: TRBD2
v_gene: TRBV6-6
abundance: -
j_gene: TRBJ2-1

CDR3nt: TGTGCCAGTAGTAAGAGACAGGGGGCGTCAGGGAACACTGAAGCTTTCTTT
CDR3aa: CASSKRQGASGNTEAFF
d_gene: TRBD1
v_gene: TRBV19
abundance: -
j_gene: TRBJ1-1

CDR3nt: TGTGCCTGGGTCTCCGGCGAGGGAGCTAGCACAGATACGCAGTATTTT
CDR3aa: CAWVSGEGASTDTQYF
d_gene: -
v_gene: TRBV30
abundance: -
j_gene: TRBJ2-3

CDR3nt: TGTGCCAGCAGTGCCCTTTTGGGGGGGGCAACCGGGGAGCTGTTTTTT
CDR3aa: CASSALLGGATGELFF
d_gene: -
v_gene: TRBV6-1
abundance: -
j_gene: TRBJ2-2

CDR3nt: TGTGCCAGCAGTCCCCAAGGGACAGGGTATGCCAACACTGAAGCTTTCTTT
CDR3aa: CASSPQGTGYANTEAFF
d_gene: TRBD1
v_gene: TRBV27
abundance: -
j_gene: TRBJ1-1